This T cell receptor (beta chain) emerged from a study of cytomegalovirus exposure and HLA in healthy donors. Study summary: About 85 million unique TCRs from HLA-typed donors were held in an early release of data.

Study-level results: Another analysis was done later, and it associated roughly 15,000 TCR beta sequences with HLA alleles at 0.05 false discovery rate.

Points on this clone: Its antigen is undetermined.

PCR involved 60 Vbeta and 13 Jbeta primers. Assay: immunoSEQ multiplex PCR; the TCRdb copy retains only in-frame clones and omits some. The sample has 100,000 or so clones; about three quarters are singletons. The CDR3 runs to 12 residues. V shed 5 bases, J shed 3 bases, and the junction held 0 bases outside the gene matches. Germline CDR1 is SGHNT and CDR2 is YENEEA. The V call is TRBV11-3, the J call TRBJ2-5; TRBD2 matches at 7 bases. Sequencing used PBMCs. This clonotype originated in a male donor in good health and CMV-seronegative. CDR3 DNA: TGTGCCAGCAGCCGGGGGGAAGAGACCCAGTACTTC. Translated, it gives CASSRGEETQYF.